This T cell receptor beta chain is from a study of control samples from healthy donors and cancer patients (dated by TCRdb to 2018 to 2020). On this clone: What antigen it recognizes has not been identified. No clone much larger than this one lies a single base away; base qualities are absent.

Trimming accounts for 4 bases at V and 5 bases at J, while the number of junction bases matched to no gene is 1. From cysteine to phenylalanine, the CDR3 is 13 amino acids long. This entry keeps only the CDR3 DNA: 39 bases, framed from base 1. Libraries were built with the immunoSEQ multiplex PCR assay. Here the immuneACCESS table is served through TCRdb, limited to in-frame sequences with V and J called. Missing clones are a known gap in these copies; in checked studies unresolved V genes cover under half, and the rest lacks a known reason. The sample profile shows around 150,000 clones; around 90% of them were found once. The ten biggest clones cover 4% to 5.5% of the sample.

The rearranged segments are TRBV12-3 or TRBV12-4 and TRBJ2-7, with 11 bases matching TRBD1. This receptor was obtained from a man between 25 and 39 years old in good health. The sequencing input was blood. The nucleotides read TGTGCCAGCAGTTGGACAGGGGGCGACGAGCAGTACTTC. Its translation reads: CASSWTGGDEQYF.